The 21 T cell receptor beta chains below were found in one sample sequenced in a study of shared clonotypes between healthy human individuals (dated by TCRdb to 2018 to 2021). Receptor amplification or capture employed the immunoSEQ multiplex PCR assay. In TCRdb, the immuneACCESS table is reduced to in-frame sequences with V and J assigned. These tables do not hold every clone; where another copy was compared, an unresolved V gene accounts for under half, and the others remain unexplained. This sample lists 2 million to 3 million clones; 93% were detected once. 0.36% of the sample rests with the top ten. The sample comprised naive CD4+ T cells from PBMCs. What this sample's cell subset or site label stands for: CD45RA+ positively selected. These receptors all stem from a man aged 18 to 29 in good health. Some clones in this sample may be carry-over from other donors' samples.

In nucleotides, the CDR3 is TGTGCCAGCAGCAGAGAAGCGGGAGCCGGGGAGCTGTTTTTT. As protein: CASSREAGAGELFF. The chain links TRBV7-3 to TRBJ2-2; 8 bases fit TRBD2. Losses at the gene ends were 5 bases for V and 6 bases for J; bases not matched to a gene: 5. The germline V gene has CDR1 SGHTA and CDR2 FQGTGA. The CDR3 covers 14 residues.

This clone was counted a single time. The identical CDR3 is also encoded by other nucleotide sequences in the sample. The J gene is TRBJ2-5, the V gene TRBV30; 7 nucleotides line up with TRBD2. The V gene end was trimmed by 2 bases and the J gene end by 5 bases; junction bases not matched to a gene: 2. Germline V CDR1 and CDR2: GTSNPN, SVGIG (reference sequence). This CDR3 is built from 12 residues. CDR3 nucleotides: TGTGCCTGGAGTCTGGGGGGGGAGACCCAGTACTTC. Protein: CAWSLGGETQYF.

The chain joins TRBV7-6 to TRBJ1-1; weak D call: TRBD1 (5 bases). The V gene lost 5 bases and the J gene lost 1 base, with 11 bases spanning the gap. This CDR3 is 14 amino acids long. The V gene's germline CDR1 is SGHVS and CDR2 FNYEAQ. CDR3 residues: CASSRWGKNTEAFF. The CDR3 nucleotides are TGTGCCAGCAGCCGCTGGGGCAAGAACACTGAAGCTTTCTTT.

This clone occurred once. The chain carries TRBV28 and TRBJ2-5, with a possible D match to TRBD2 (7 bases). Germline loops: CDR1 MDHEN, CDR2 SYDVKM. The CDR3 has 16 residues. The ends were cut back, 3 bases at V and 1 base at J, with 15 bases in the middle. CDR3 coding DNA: TGTGCCAGCAGTTTTATAGGCCGGGGGGCCCAAGAGACCCAGTACTTC. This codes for CASSFIGRGAQETQYF. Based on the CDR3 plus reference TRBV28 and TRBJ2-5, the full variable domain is DVKVTQSSRYLVKRTGEKVFLECVQDMDHENMFWYRQDPGLGLRLIYFSYDVKMKEKGDIPEGYSVSREKKERFSLILESASTNQTSMYLCASSFIGRGAQETQYFGPGTRLLVL.

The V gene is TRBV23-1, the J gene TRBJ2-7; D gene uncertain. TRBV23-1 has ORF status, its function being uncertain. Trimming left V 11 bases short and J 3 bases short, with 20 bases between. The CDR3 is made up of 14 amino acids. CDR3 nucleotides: TGCGCCGGGCCCGAGGTGGGGTCCCGCTACGAGCAGTACTTC. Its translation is CAGPEVGSRYEQYF.

The CDR3 bases are TGTGCCAGCAGCTGGGACAGGGGCACAGATACGCAGTATTTT. This translates into CASSWDRGTDTQYF. This chain connects TRBV5-8 to TRBJ2-3; 9 positions agree with TRBD1. The CDR3 totals 14 residues. J lost 1 base, V lost 3 bases, and 0 bases had no gene match. CDR1 and CDR2 (germline): SGHTS, YDEGEE.

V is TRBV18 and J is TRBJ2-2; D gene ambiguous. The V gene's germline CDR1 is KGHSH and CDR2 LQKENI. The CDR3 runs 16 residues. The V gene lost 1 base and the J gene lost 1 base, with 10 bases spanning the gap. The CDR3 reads CASSPRAGLNTGELFF. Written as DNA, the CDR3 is TGTGCCAGCTCACCACGGGCAGGTTTGAACACCGGGGAGCTGTTTTTT.

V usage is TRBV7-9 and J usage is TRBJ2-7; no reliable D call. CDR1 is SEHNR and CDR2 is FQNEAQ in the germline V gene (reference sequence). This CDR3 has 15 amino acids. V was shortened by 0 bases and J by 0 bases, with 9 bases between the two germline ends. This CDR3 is CASSLASVSSYEQYF. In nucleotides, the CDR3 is TGTGCCAGCAGCTTAGCGTCGGTTAGCTCCTACGAGCAGTACTTC.

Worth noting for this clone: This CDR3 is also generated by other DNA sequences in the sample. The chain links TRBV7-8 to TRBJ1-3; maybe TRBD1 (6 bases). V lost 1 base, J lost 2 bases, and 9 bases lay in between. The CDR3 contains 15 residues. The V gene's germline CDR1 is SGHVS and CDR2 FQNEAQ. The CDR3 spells CASSLVQGTGNTIYF. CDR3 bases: TGTGCCAGCAGCTTAGTACAGGGTACTGGAAACACCATATATTTT.

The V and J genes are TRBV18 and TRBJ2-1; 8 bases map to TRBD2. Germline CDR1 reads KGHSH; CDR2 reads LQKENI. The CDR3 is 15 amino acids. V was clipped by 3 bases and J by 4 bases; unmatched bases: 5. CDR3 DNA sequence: TGTGCCAGCTCACCGGGACTAGTACAGTACAATGAGCAGTTCTTC. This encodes CASSPGLVQYNEQFF.

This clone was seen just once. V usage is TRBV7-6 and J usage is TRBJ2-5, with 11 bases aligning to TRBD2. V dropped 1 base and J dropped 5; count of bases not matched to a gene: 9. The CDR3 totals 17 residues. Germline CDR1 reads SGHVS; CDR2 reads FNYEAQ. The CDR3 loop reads CASSLGALAGVFETQYF. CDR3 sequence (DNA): TGTGCCAGCAGCTTAGGCGCACTAGCGGGAGTCTTCGAGACCCAGTACTTC. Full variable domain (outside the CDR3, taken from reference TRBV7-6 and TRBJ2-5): GAGVSQSPRYKVTKRGQDVALRCDPISGHVSLYWYRQALGQGPEFLTYFNYEAQQDKSGLPNDRFSAERPEGSISTLTIQRTEQRDSAMYRCASSLGALAGVFETQYFGPGTRLLVL.

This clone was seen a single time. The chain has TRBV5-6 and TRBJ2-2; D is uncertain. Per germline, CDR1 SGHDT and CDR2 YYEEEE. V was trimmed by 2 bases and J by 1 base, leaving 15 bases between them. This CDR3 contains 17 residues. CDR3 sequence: CASSFGRPFWNTGELFF. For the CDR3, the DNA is TGTGCCAGCAGCTTTGGCAGGCCTTTCTGGAACACCGGGGAGCTGTTTTTT.

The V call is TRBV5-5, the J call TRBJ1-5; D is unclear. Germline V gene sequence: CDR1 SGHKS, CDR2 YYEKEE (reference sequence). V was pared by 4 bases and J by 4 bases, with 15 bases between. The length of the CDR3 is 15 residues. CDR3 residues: CASSPGISLNQPQHF. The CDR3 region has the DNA TGTGCCAGCAGCCCTGGGATCTCGCTGAATCAGCCCCAGCATTTT.

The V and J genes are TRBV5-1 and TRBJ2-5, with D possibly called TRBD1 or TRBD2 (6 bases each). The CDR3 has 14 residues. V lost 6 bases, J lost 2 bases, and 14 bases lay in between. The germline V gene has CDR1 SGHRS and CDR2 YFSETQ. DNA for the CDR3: TGCGCCAGCACCGGAGGGGGGCCACAAGAGACCCAGTACTTC. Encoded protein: CASTGGGPQETQYF.

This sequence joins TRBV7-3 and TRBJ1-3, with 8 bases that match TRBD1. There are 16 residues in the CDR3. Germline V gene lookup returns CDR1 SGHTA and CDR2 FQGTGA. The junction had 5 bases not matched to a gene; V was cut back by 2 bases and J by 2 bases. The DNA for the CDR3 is TGTGCCAGCAGCTTAGGCCCGACAGGGGCTGGAAACACCATATATTTT. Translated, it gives CASSLGPTGAGNTIYF. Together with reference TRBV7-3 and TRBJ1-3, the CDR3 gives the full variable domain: GAGVSQTPSNKVTEKGKYVELRCDPISGHTALYWYRQSLGQGPEFLIYFQGTGAADDSGLPNDRFFAVRPEGSVSTLKIQRTERGDSAVYLCASSLGPTGAGNTIYFGEGSWLTVV.

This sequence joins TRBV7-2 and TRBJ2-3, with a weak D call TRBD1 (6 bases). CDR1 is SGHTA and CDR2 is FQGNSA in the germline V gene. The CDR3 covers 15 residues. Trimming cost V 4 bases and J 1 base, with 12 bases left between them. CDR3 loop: CASSSQGSGTDTQYF. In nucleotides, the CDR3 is TGTGCCAGCAGCTCGCAGGGGAGCGGCACAGATACGCAGTATTTT. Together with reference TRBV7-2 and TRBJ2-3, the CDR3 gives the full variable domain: GAGVSQSPSNKVTEKGKDVELRCDPISGHTALYWYRQSLGQGLEFLIYFQGNSAPDKSGLPSDRFSAERTGGSVSTLTIQRTQQEDSAVYLCASSSQGSGTDTQYFGPGTRLTVL.

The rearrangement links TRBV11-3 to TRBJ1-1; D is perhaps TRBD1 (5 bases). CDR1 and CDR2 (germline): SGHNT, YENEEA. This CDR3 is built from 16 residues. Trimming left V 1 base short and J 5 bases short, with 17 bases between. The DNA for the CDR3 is TGTGCCAGCAGCTTAGTTCGCGGGGGGATTGGGACTGAAGCTTTCTTT. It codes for CASSLVRGGIGTEAFF.

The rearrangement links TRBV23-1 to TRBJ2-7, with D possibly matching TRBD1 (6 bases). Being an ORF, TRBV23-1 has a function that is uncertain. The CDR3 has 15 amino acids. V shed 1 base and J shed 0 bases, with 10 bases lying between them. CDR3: CASSQFQGRSYEQYF. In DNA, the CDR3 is TGCGCCAGCAGTCAATTTCAGGGGCGCTCCTACGAGCAGTACTTC.

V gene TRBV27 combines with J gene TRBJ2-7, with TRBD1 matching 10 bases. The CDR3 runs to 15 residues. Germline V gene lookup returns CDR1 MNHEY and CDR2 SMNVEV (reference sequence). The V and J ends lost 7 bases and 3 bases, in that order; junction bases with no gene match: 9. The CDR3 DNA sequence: TGTGCCAGCACCACCTTTCGGGACAGGGGCTACGAGCAGTACTTC. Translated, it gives CASTTFRDRGYEQYF.

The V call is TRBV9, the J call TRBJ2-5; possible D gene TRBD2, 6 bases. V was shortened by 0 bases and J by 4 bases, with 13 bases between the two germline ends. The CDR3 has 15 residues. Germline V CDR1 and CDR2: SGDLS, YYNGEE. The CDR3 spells CASSVDPRGGETQYF. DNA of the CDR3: TGTGCCAGCAGCGTAGATCCGAGGGGAGGAGAGACCCAGTACTTC.

Written as DNA, the CDR3 is TGCAGCGTTGAAAACAGGGGGTTGAACACTGAAGCTTTCTTT. It specifies CSVENRGLNTEAFF. The V call is TRBV29-1, the J call TRBJ1-1, with 8 bases lining up with TRBD1. Germline CDR1 reads SQVTM; CDR2 reads ANQGSEA. The CDR3 is 14 amino acids. V was clipped by 2 bases and J by 0 bases; unmatched bases: 2.